The 21 T cell receptor beta chains in this list originate from one sample, sequenced in a study of OX40 agonist ivuxolimab in advanced cancers. Repertoires were generated with immunoSEQ multiplex PCR, while TCRdb's copy carries only in-frame clones and drops some. The data show approximately 50,000 clones, just under 95% seen once. The material was CD4+ or CD8+ T cells sorted from blood, obtained in a trial of the OX40 agonist ivuxolimab. These receptors were taken from an adult with an advanced solid tumor such as melanoma, head and neck, liver or kidney cancer.

This chain links TRBV4-3 with TRBJ2-1; D is possibly TRBD2 (5 bases). This CDR3 region has 15 residues. Trimming took off 1 base at V and 4 bases at J, with 11 bases between the two ends. The V gene's germline CDR1 is LGHNA and CDR2 YSLEER. The CDR3 sequence is CASSQAGLDYNEQFF. CDR3 nucleotide sequence: TGCGCCAGCAGCCAAGCTGGACTTGATTACAATGAGCAGTTCTTC.

The chain links TRBV6-5 to TRBJ2-7, with 10 positions matching TRBD1. There are 14 residues in the CDR3. Germline CDR1 MNHEY, CDR2 SVGAGI. Germline trimming cut 6 bases from V and 7 bases from J; bases unmatched to any gene: 9. The CDR3 DNA follows: TGTGCCAGCAGGAGGACAGGGGGGCCTGAGGAGCAGTACTTC. It encodes CASRRTGGPEEQYF.

The chain employs TRBV9 and TRBJ2-1; 8 bases are shared with TRBD2. V trimming: 2 bases; J trimming: 7 bases; junction bases outside the gene matches: 11. The V gene's germline CDR1 is SGDLS and CDR2 YYNGEE. This CDR3 has 16 residues. CDR3 sequence reads: CASSVLTSGSLNEQFF. As DNA, the CDR3 is TGTGCCAGCAGCGTGTTGACCAGCGGGAGTTTGAATGAGCAGTTCTTC.

The rearrangement uses TRBV30 and TRBJ2-1; 7 nucleotides agree with TRBD2. Germline values: CDR1 GTSNPN, CDR2 SVGIG (reference sequence). The CDR3 totals 14 residues. With 0 bases clipped from V and 9 bases from J, the junction kept 8 bases outside the gene matches. CDR3 coding DNA: TGTGCCTGGAGTGTACCGAGCGGGAACAGTGAGCAGTTCTTC. This gives the protein CAWSVPSGNSEQFF.

This chain links TRBV7-9 with TRBJ1-2; no reliable D call. The germline gives CDR1 SEHNR, CDR2 FQNEAQ (reference sequence). Trimming took off 3 bases at V and 4 bases at J, with 9 bases between the two ends. This CDR3 spans 13 amino acids. The CDR3 coding sequence is TGTGCCAGCAGCTTCAGGTTAACCTATGGCTACACCTTC. Its protein is CASSFRLTYGYTF.

The V call is TRBV4-1, the J call TRBJ1-1; the match to TRBD1 covers 7 bases. Germline V gene lookup returns CDR1 MGHRA and CDR2 YSYEKL. The CDR3 is 14 amino acids. J was trimmed by 7 bases and V by 0 bases; bases with no gene match: 5. The CDR3 is CASSQEGQNYEAFF. The CDR3 region has the DNA TGCGCCAGCAGCCAAGAGGGACAGAACTATGAAGCTTTCTTT.

J is TRBJ2-1 and V is TRBV11-2; D call uncertain. V was clipped by 5 bases and J by 8 bases, with 10 bases between them. The CDR3 runs 12 residues. Germline lookup yields CDR1 SGHAT and CDR2 FQNNGV. CDR3 residues: CASSPRMDEQFF. The DNA for the CDR3 is TGTGCCAGCAGCCCCCGTATGGATGAGCAGTTCTTC.

The chain employs TRBV5-4 and TRBJ2-7; 10 positions match TRBD2. Looked up from germline, CDR1 is SGHNT and CDR2 is YYREEE (reference sequence). The CDR3 contains 15 residues. The ends lost 3 bases at V and 5 bases at J; junction bases unmatched: 8. The CDR3: CASSSPTSGIDEQYF. The CDR3 DNA is TGTGCCAGCAGCTCACCAACTAGCGGGATTGACGAGCAGTACTTC.

The rearrangement joins TRBV9 to TRBJ2-7, with 8 bases that match TRBD1. Germline CDR1 reads SGDLS; CDR2 reads YYNGEE. V shed 3 bases and J 0 bases; nucleotides not matched to a gene: 5. The CDR3 loop spans 15 amino acids. CDR3 amino acids: CASSGGTGDSYEQYF. DNA for the CDR3: TGTGCCAGCAGCGGAGGGACAGGAGACTCCTACGAGCAGTACTTC.

This chain joins TRBV28 and TRBJ1-1; tentatively, D is TRBD1 (5 bases). The V gene lost 2 bases and the J gene lost 2 bases, with 9 bases spanning the gap. Looked up from germline, CDR1 is MDHEN and CDR2 is SYDVKM. The CDR3 spans 14 residues. The CDR3 sequence is CASSLPWGNTEAFF. Here the CDR3 DNA reads TGTGCCAGCAGTTTACCGTGGGGCAACACTGAAGCTTTCTTT.

The chain joins TRBV19 to TRBJ2-7; the match to TRBD2 covers 10 bases. Per the germline V gene, CDR1 is LNHDA and CDR2 is SQIVND (reference sequence). Trimming at V came to 5 bases and at J to 0 bases, leaving 1 base not matched to a gene. The CDR3 is 14 residues long. Written as DNA, the CDR3 is TGTGCCAGTAGTCCTAGCGGGGGCTCCTACGAGCAGTACTTC. This codes for CASSPSGGSYEQYF.

A single count supports this clone. This chain uses TRBV28 with TRBJ1-4; 9 bases align to TRBD1. The V and J ends lost 4 bases and 4 bases, in that order; junction bases with no gene match: 7. This CDR3 is 16 amino acids long. The germline V gene encodes CDR1 MDHEN and CDR2 SYDVKM. The CDR3 region has the DNA TGTGCCAGCAGTTCCAGTTGGACAGGGGATAATGAAAAACTGTTTTTT. This gives the protein CASSSSWTGDNEKLFF.

This clone was detected only once. The CDR3 sequence: CASSLGVTVPSNQPQHF. The DNA for the CDR3 is TGTGCCAGCAGCTTAGGGGTGACAGTTCCTAGCAATCAGCCCCAGCATTTT. The chain joins TRBV7-2 to TRBJ1-5; D might be TRBD1 (5 bases). In germline, CDR1 is SGHTA, CDR2 FQGNSA. V dropped 1 base and J dropped 0 bases, with 13 bases sitting between them. This CDR3 contains 17 residues. Based on the CDR3 plus reference TRBV7-2 and TRBJ1-5, the full variable domain is GAGVSQSPSNKVTEKGKDVELRCDPISGHTALYWYRQSLGQGLEFLIYFQGNSAPDKSGLPSDRFSAERTGGSVSTLTIQRTQQEDSAVYLCASSLGVTVPSNQPQHFGDGTRLSIL.

V usage is TRBV27 and J usage is TRBJ2-7; D is uncertain. The V end lost 4 bases, the J end lost 0 bases, and 7 bases lay between the germline ends. Germline V gives CDR1 MNHEY, CDR2 SMNVEV (reference sequence). The CDR3 consists of 13 residues. The CDR3: CASSSPSSYEQYF. The CDR3 DNA follows: TGTGCCAGCAGTTCCCCGAGCTCCTACGAGCAGTACTTC.

Turning to this clone: The same CDR3 arises from other DNA sequences in this sample as well. The V call is TRBV7-9, the J call TRBJ2-7; 7 nucleotides line up with TRBD1. The trim removed 2 bases at V and 5 bases at J, leaving 3 bases unmatched. Germline assignment: CDR1 SEHNR and CDR2 FQNEAQ (reference sequence). The CDR3 sequence is 13 residues long. Here the CDR3 reads CASSLYGTDEQYF. In nucleotides, the CDR3 is TGTGCCAGCAGCTTATATGGGACAGACGAGCAGTACTTC. The full variable domain, with the rest looked up from reference TRBV7-9 and TRBJ2-7, is DTGVSQNPRHKITKRGQNVTFRCDPISEHNRLYWYRQTLGQGPEFLTYFQNEAQLEKSRLLSDRFSAERPKGSFSTLEIQRTEQGDSAMYLCASSLYGTDEQYFGPGTRLTVT.

The chain carries TRBV28 and TRBJ1-5; possible D gene TRBD1, 6 bases. The CDR3 covers 18 residues. The germline gives CDR1 MDHEN, CDR2 SYDVKM. The V and J ends lost 6 bases and 0 bases respectively, with 21 bases between them. CDR3 sequence (DNA): TGTGCCAGCAGCGTTAAATTGGGGGACACGAATAGCAATCAGCCCCAGCATTTT. It is translated as CASSVKLGDTNSNQPQHF.

The CDR3 sequence: CASSVGAGVAYEQYF. The CDR3 nucleotides are TGTGCCAGCAGCGTAGGGGCGGGAGTGGCCTACGAGCAGTACTTC. The chain joins TRBV9 to TRBJ2-7; 7 nucleotides align to TRBD2. The length of the CDR3 is 15 residues. Unmatched junction bases numbered 5, after V lost 0 bases and J lost 2 bases. Germline V gives CDR1 SGDLS, CDR2 YYNGEE.

This clone has a single count. V usage is TRBV21-1 and J usage is TRBJ1-5. TRBV21-1 is given as a pseudogene. The CDR3 is 13 residues long. For the CDR3, the DNA is TGTGCCAGGGCCGGGAATAGCAATCAGCCCCAGCATTTT. Encoded protein: CARAGNSNQPQHF.

The rearrangement uses TRBV7-6 and TRBJ2-6; D call uncertain. Trimming removed 1 base from V and 1 base from J, with 8 bases in between. Germline V gene data show CDR1 as SGHVS and CDR2 as FNYEAQ. The CDR3 sequence is 16 residues long. The CDR3 loop reads CASSLGWGSGANVLTF. The CDR3 region has the DNA TGTGCCAGCAGCTTAGGGTGGGGATCTGGGGCCAACGTCCTGACTTTC.

The J gene is TRBJ2-2, the V gene TRBV30; a possible D gene is TRBD1 (5 bases). V lost 3 bases, J lost 4 bases, and 21 bases lay in between. The CDR3 has 17 residues. Germline V gene data show CDR1 as GTSNPN and CDR2 as SVGIG (reference sequence). CDR3: CAWSTLRTPLITGELFF. The CDR3 nucleotides read TGTGCCTGGAGCACCCTTAGGACACCCCTGATCACCGGGGAGCTGTTTTTT.

This chain joins TRBV11-2 and TRBJ1-1; D is ambiguous. The ends were cut back, 1 base at V and 5 bases at J, with 8 bases in the middle. Germline assignment: CDR1 SGHAT and CDR2 FQNNGV. The CDR3 is 13 amino acids. In nucleotides, the CDR3 is TGTGCCAGCAGCTTAGTTTTGAGGACTGAAGCTTTCTTT. Its translation: CASSLVLRTEAFF.